One sample yielded the 24 T cell receptor beta chains listed below, sequenced in a study of blood T cells in healthy people across ages. Primers used in a second PCR of about 6 to 12 cycles were a sample-barcoded 5' primer and a J-beta primer mix. TCRdb used MiXCR to reprocess the 5' RACE reads, holding one entry per CDR3 protein. The sample shows hundreds of thousands of distinct CDR3 sequences, more than 45% of them seen only once. The sample comprised blood. The receptors shown here come from a man aged 30-40 years in good health.

This clonotype was seen a few times. J is TRBJ2-7 and V is TRBV6-2 or TRBV6-3, with 9 bases matching TRBD1. Trimming cost V 8 bases and J 3 bases; bases outside gene matches: 11. Germline lookup yields CDR1 MNHEY and CDR2 SVGEGT. This CDR3 comprises 15 residues. Here the CDR3 reads CASLRDRAFVYEQYF. The CDR3 DNA sequence: TGTGCCAGCCTTCGGGACAGGGCCTTCGTCTACGAGCAGTACTTC.

The chain employs TRBV29-1 and TRBJ1-2; D not certain. V dropped 0 bases and J dropped 4 bases, with 12 bases sitting between them. This CDR3 region has 14 residues. Germline V gene lookup returns CDR1 SQVTM and CDR2 ANQGSEA. CDR3 region: CSVEDPGLLYGYTF. As DNA, the CDR3 is TGCAGCGTTGAAGATCCCGGACTGCTCTATGGCTACACCTTC.

This clonotype has a handful of counts. The V gene is TRBV7-3, the J gene TRBJ2-4; TRBD1 might be the D (6 bases). CDR3 length: 13 amino acids. V lost 5 bases to trimming and J lost 6 bases, with 11 bases between them. Germline V lookup: CDR1 SGHTA, CDR2 FQGTGA. The CDR3 spells CASSQGPSNIQYF. CDR3 coding DNA: TGTGCCAGCAGCCAGGGGCCCTCAAACATTCAGTACTTC.

This clonotype has only a few counts. The V and J genes are TRBV29-1 and TRBJ1-2; D not resolved. Germline V gene sequence: CDR1 SQVTM, CDR2 ANQGSEA. CDR3 length: 11 amino acids. V was shortened by 8 bases and J by 0 bases, with 7 bases between the two germline ends. The CDR3 loop reads CSTEANYGYTF. In nucleotides, the CDR3 is TGCAGCACAGAGGCTAACTATGGCTACACCTTC.

This chain uses TRBV18 with TRBJ2-5; 9 bases match TRBD2. The germline CDR1 and CDR2 sequences are KGHSH and LQKENI. The CDR3 totals 15 residues. Trimming cost V 6 bases and J 5 bases; bases outside gene matches: 10. CDR3 nucleotides: TGTGCCAGCTCTAACATAGCGGGAGAGCTGGAGACCCAGTACTTC. This gives the protein CASSNIAGELETQYF.

The rearrangement links TRBV11-2 to TRBJ2-3; 10 bases fit TRBD1. The CDR3 totals 16 residues. The V and J ends lost 4 bases and 6 bases, in that order; junction bases with no gene match: 10. CDR1 is SGHAT and CDR2 is FQNNGV in the germline V gene. The DNA of the CDR3 is TGTGCCAGCAGCTCCGGGACAGGGGTTTCGGCGGATACGCAGTATTTT. This translates into CASSSGTGVSADTQYF.

The rearrangement links TRBV20-1 to TRBJ1-2; a possible D gene is TRBD1 (6 bases). With 6 bases removed from V and 8 bases from J, the gap between germline ends came to 13 bases. The CDR3 totals 11 residues. Looked up from germline, CDR1 is DFQATT and CDR2 is SNEGSKA (reference sequence). CDR3 in DNA: TGCAGTGCCGAGTTGGGGGCCGGCTACACCTTC. Residues: CSAELGAGYTF.

The rearrangement links TRBV20-1 to TRBJ2-7; 8 bases are shared with TRBD2. Germline V CDR1 and CDR2: DFQATT, SNEGSKA (reference sequence). Losses at the gene ends were 3 bases for V and 3 bases for J; bases not matched to a gene: 10. This CDR3 is built from 15 residues. The CDR3 DNA sequence: TGCAGTGCTAGTTTGGGTGAGCGGGGGTACTACGAGCAGTACTTC. Amino acid sequence: CSASLGERGYYEQYF.

This clonotype was detected only a few times. The V gene is TRBV20-1, the J gene TRBJ2-1, with D unclear. The CDR3 has 14 residues. CDR1 is DFQATT, CDR2 SNEGSKA, per germline (reference sequence). Deletions cut 3 bases from V and 1 base from J, with 10 bases between. CDR3 nucleotide sequence: TGCAGTGCTAGGTACGGAATTTCCTACAATGAGCAGTTCTTC. Its protein is CSARYGISYNEQFF.

A single count supports this clonotype. The chain carries TRBV27 and TRBJ2-7; D may match TRBD1 or TRBD2 (5 bases each). Germline V CDR1 and CDR2: MNHEY, SMNVEV (reference sequence). The CDR3 extends over 14 amino acids. Trimming cost V 6 bases and J 4 bases, with 16 bases left between them. Here the CDR3 reads CASSSGTVEYEQYF. The CDR3 region has the DNA TGTGCCAGCAGCTCCGGGACGGTTGAGTACGAGCAGTACTTC.

This chain joins TRBV20-1 and TRBJ2-4; maybe TRBD2 (6 bases). V was shortened by 3 bases and J by 3 bases, with 15 bases between the two germline ends. Germline V gene lookup returns CDR1 DFQATT and CDR2 SNEGSKA (reference sequence). CDR3 size: 15 residues. The CDR3 sequence: CSASNPGESKNIQYF. Written as DNA, the CDR3 is TGCAGTGCTAGCAATCCGGGGGAAAGCAAAAACATTCAGTACTTC.

This clonotype showed up just a few times. This chain joins TRBV7-2 and TRBJ2-7, with unresolved D. Trimming shortened V by 6 bases and J by 6 bases, and 12 bases separated the two germline ends. CDR1 is SGHTA and CDR2 is FQGNSA in the germline V gene. There are 12 residues in the CDR3. DNA for the CDR3: TGTGCCAGCAGTTCCGACGCGGTCGAGCAGTACTTC. Translating gives CASSSDAVEQYF. The entire variable domain, with the rest obtained from reference TRBV7-2 and TRBJ2-7, is as follows: GAGVSQSPSNKVTEKGKDVELRCDPISGHTALYWYRQSLGQGLEFLIYFQGNSAPDKSGLPSDRFSAERTGGSVSTLTIQRTQQEDSAVYLCASSSDAVEQYFGPGTRLTVT.

The chain employs TRBV7-2 and TRBJ2-5; possibly TRBD2 for D (5 bases). There are 15 residues in the CDR3. CDR1 is SGHTA, CDR2 FQGNSA, per germline. Trimming left V 2 bases short and J 3 bases short, with 13 bases between. Here the CDR3 DNA reads TGTGCCAGCAGCTTATGGATTGAGCGGAAAGAGACCCAGTACTTC. This translates into CASSLWIERKETQYF.

This clonotype has a count of ten or more. This chain joins TRBV30 and TRBJ2-7; 10 bases are shared with TRBD2. J was trimmed by 2 bases and V by 2 bases; bases with no gene match: 9. Germline V gives CDR1 GTSNPN, CDR2 SVGIG (reference sequence). This CDR3 is 16 amino acids long. CDR3 protein: CAWSTKLAGNTYEQYF. CDR3 sequence (DNA): TGTGCCTGGAGTACCAAACTAGCGGGGAACACCTACGAGCAGTACTTC.

The chain uses TRBV6-2 or TRBV6-3 and TRBJ2-7, with 10 bases lining up with TRBD2. V trimming: 11 bases; J trimming: 3 bases; junction bases outside the gene matches: 13. CDR1 MNHEY and CDR2 SVGEGT come from the germline V gene. The CDR3 extends over 15 amino acids. The DNA for the CDR3 is TGTGCCGGCGGTCCGGGGACTAGCGTCCGCTACGAGCAGTACTTC. Its translation is CAGGPGTSVRYEQYF.

This clonotype came up once. The chain couples TRBV7-2 to TRBJ2-3; unclear D gene. Germline CDR1 reads SGHTA; CDR2 reads FQGNSA. The V end was cut by 1 base, the J end by 2 bases, with 16 bases between. This CDR3 is 17 amino acids long. The CDR3 is CASSLDLGRINTDTQYF. The CDR3 region has the DNA TGTGCCAGCAGCTTAGACCTCGGACGGATAAACACAGATACGCAGTATTTT. The complete variable domain, with remaining parts taken from reference TRBV7-2 and TRBJ2-3, reads GAGVSQSPSNKVTEKGKDVELRCDPISGHTALYWYRQSLGQGLEFLIYFQGNSAPDKSGLPSDRFSAERTGGSVSTLTIQRTQQEDSAVYLCASSLDLGRINTDTQYFGPGTRLTVL.

V is TRBV28 and J is TRBJ1-5; D not certain. Germline V CDR1 and CDR2: MDHEN, SYDVKM. The V end lost 6 bases, the J end lost 6 bases, and 12 bases lay between the germline ends. The CDR3 extends over 13 amino acids. CDR3 bases: TGTGCCAGCAGAGGTGGAGGGAGTCAGCCCCAGCATTTT. Residues: CASRGGGSQPQHF.

This clonotype was observed a few times. CDR3 sequence reads: CATSRARFLQGAKNEQFF. CDR3 DNA: TGTGCCACCAGCAGAGCGCGTTTTCTCCAGGGGGCGAAGAATGAGCAGTTCTTC. The rearrangement uses TRBV15 and TRBJ2-1; the match to TRBD1 covers 8 bases. Germline V lookup: CDR1 LNHNV, CDR2 YYDKDF (reference sequence). This CDR3 is built from 18 residues. V lost 1 base to trimming and J lost 7 bases; unmatched junction nucleotides: 15.

This clonotype was observed a single time. It may be a read error: a sequence one base away is much more abundant. This chain uses TRBV28 with TRBJ1-6; D ambiguous. Trimming left V 10 bases short and J 6 bases short, with 16 bases between. The CDR3 sequence is 14 residues long. From germline, CDR1 is MDHEN and CDR2 SYDVKM. This CDR3 reads CATRRRVFNSPLHF. Here the CDR3 DNA reads TGTGCCACCAGACGACGGGTGTTTAATTCACCCCTCCACTTT. Together with reference TRBV28 and TRBJ1-6, the CDR3 gives the full variable domain: DVKVTQSSRYLVKRTGEKVFLECVQDMDHENMFWYRQDPGLGLRLIYFSYDVKMKEKGDIPEGYSVSREKKERFSLILESASTNQTSMYLCATRRRVFNSPLHFGNGTRLTVT.

As regards this clonotype: Because the CDR3's place on the DNA is in doubt, the DNA is left out and the CDR3 is given as listed by TCRdb. This chain links TRBV6-5 with TRBJ2-3; the listed D gene, TRBD1, was not tested against the DNA. Termini included, the CDR3 measures 14 amino acids. Per germline, CDR1 MNHEY and CDR2 SVGAGI. CDR3 residues: CASSSGRATDTQYF.

The V call is TRBV19, the J call TRBJ1-2; D may be TRBD1 (5 bases). Trimming pared 3 bases from V and 4 bases from J, leaving 12 bases between. There are 14 residues in the CDR3. Germline CDR1 and CDR2: LNHDA and SQIVND (reference sequence). The CDR3 DNA follows: TGTGCCAGTAGTATTCAGGGACGTGCCTATGGCTACACCTTC. This gives the protein CASSIQGRAYGYTF.

The chain links TRBV6-5 to TRBJ1-1; no clear D. Deletions cut 7 bases from V and 0 bases from J, with 15 bases between. Germline assignment: CDR1 MNHEY and CDR2 SVGAGI. The length of the CDR3 is 15 residues. The CDR3 loop is CASTSPGRLNTEAFF. Here the CDR3 DNA reads TGTGCCAGCACCTCCCCGGGCCGTCTGAACACTGAAGCTTTCTTT.

The CDR3 loop reads CSVDTVTRQYF. In nucleotides, the CDR3 is TGCAGCGTTGATACCGTGACCAGGCAGTATTTT. V is TRBV29-1 and J is TRBJ2-3; D uncertain. Trimming shortened V by 3 bases and J by 11 bases, and 12 bases separated the two germline ends. Germline-derived CDR1 and CDR2 are SQVTM and ANQGSEA. This CDR3 is built from 11 residues.

The chain uses TRBV25-1 and TRBJ1-5; D perhaps matches TRBD1 (5 bases). Trimming pared 2 bases from V and 5 bases from J, leaving 10 bases between. The CDR3 loop spans 14 amino acids. CDR1 is MGHDK and CDR2 is SYGVNS in the germline V gene. CDR3 sequence (DNA): TGTGCCAGCAGTGAAGGGGAGGGACATCAGCCCCAGCATTTT. Translation gives CASSEGEGHQPQHF.